A single sample is the source of the 27 T cell receptor beta chains below, sequenced in a study of shared T cell receptors in the human thymus. Libraries were prepared by immunoSEQ multiplex PCR; TCRdb keeps only in-frame clonotypes and omits some of them. The sample holds about 660,000 clones, about 89% seen once. The same specimen was also included in a second study, on human thymus T cells.

Sequencing used thymocytes. These receptors all come from a boy less than two years old with a congenital heart defect.

The chain links TRBV11-2 to TRBJ2-3, with 9 positions matching TRBD1. The germline V gene encodes CDR1 SGHAT and CDR2 FQNNGV. This CDR3 spans 18 amino acids. V dropped 6 bases and J dropped 0; count of bases not matched to a gene: 13. The CDR3, as DNA: TGTGCCAGCAGTCCATCTCTCGGGGGGACAGGGAGCACAGATACGCAGTATTTT. Its protein product is CASSPSLGGTGSTDTQYF.

The CDR3 bases are TGTGCCAGCAGTCTCCAGGGAGGGTTCGGGCAGTACTTC. Encoded protein: CASSLQGGFGQYF. The chain couples TRBV28 to TRBJ2-7; 7 bases are a match to TRBD2. Germline CDR1 and CDR2: MDHEN and SYDVKM. V was pared by 5 bases and J by 9 bases, with 10 bases of the junction left unmatched. The CDR3 is made up of 13 amino acids.

The J gene is TRBJ1-1, the V gene TRBV28; D is perhaps TRBD1 (5 bases). The V gene's germline CDR1 is MDHEN and CDR2 SYDVKM. This CDR3 region has 16 residues. V dropped 5 bases and J dropped 6 bases, with 22 bases sitting between them. The CDR3 spells CASSPTPGRGRPEAFF. CDR3 bases: TGTGCCAGCAGTCCAACCCCCGGGCGGGGCCGGCCTGAAGCTTTCTTT.

The chain employs TRBV28 and TRBJ1-3, with 7 positions matching TRBD1. Germline lookup yields CDR1 MDHEN and CDR2 SYDVKM. This CDR3 spans 16 amino acids. J gave up 6 bases and V 2 bases, and 10 bases lay outside the gene matches. The CDR3 reads CASSLKSARGVNTIYF. CDR3 nucleotides: TGTGCCAGCAGTTTAAAGTCCGCCAGGGGGGTAAACACCATATATTTT.

This clone appeared a few times. This chain uses TRBV6-5 with TRBJ1-6; D is unclear. The V and J ends lost 2 bases and 7 bases respectively, with 6 bases between them. This CDR3 has 13 amino acids. In germline, CDR1 is MNHEY, CDR2 SVGAGI. CDR3 loop: CASSYTRNSPLHF. CDR3 coding DNA: TGTGCCAGCAGTTACACGCGAAATTCACCCCTCCACTTT.

The chain carries TRBV29-1 and TRBJ2-2; possible D gene TRBD1, 6 bases. V lost 2 bases to trimming and J lost 3 bases, with 7 bases between them. In germline, CDR1 is SQVTM, CDR2 ANQGSEA. This CDR3 contains 13 residues. The CDR3 sequence: CSVEQGHTGELFF. The DNA of the CDR3 is TGCAGCGTTGAACAGGGGCACACCGGGGAGCTGTTTTTT.

The chain joins TRBV18 to TRBJ2-5, with 7 nucleotides matching TRBD2. Germline V gives CDR1 KGHSH, CDR2 LQKENI. Trimming at V came to 3 bases and at J to 5 bases, leaving 6 bases not matched to a gene. The CDR3 is 14 residues long. As DNA, the CDR3 is TGTGCCAGCTCACCGGAGCGGCGGGGGGAGACCCAGTACTTC. It specifies CASSPERRGETQYF.

The genes are TRBV19 and TRBJ1-2; a weak D match, TRBD1 (6 bases). This CDR3 is built from 14 residues. The V end lost 9 bases, the J end lost 0 bases, and 14 bases lay between the germline ends. Per the germline V gene, CDR1 is LNHDA and CDR2 is SQIVND (reference sequence). The CDR3 DNA sequence: TGTGCCAGGATGAGGACAGAGACTAACTATGGCTACACCTTC. Protein sequence: CARMRTETNYGYTF.

The V and J genes are TRBV2 and TRBJ1-5; a weak D match, TRBD1 (6 bases). The germline V and J ends were trimmed by 6 bases and 0 bases, with 12 bases remaining between them. The V gene's germline CDR1 is SNHLY and CDR2 FYNNEI. The CDR3 is made up of 15 amino acids. CDR3 bases: TGTGCCAGCAGCCGACGGACAGATAGCAATCAGCCCCAGCATTTT. Translation: CASSRRTDSNQPQHF.

The rearrangement uses TRBV11-2 and TRBJ2-5; TRBD1 matches 7 bases. Per the germline V gene, CDR1 is SGHAT and CDR2 is FQNNGV. J lost 4 bases, V lost 3 bases, and 8 bases had no gene match. This CDR3 comprises 15 residues. Written as DNA, the CDR3 is TGTGCCAGCAGCTTGACCCCGGGACAGAGAGAGACCCAGTACTTC. Amino acids: CASSLTPGQRETQYF.

The gene calls are TRBV5-8 and TRBJ1-6; TRBD1 matches 10 bases. The CDR3 consists of 16 residues. The V gene end was trimmed by 0 bases and the J gene end by 3 bases; junction bases not matched to a gene: 0. Looked up from germline, CDR1 is SGHTS and CDR2 is YDEGEE. CDR3 nucleotides: TGTGCCAGCAGCTTGGGGACAGGGGGCTATAATTCACCCCTCCACTTT. Translated: CASSLGTGGYNSPLHF.

A word on this clone: Other nucleotide sequences from this sample produce the same CDR3. The genes are TRBV5-4 and TRBJ1-6, with D possibly matching TRBD1 (6 bases). The CDR3 is 18 residues long. The V and J ends lost 4 bases and 0 bases respectively, with 17 bases between them. Germline CDR1 SGHNT, CDR2 YYREEE (reference sequence). The CDR3 DNA reads as TGTGCCAGCAGCCAACGACAGGACCCCATCTCCTATAATTCACCCCTCCACTTT. Translating gives CASSQRQDPISYNSPLHF.

J is TRBJ2-7 and V is TRBV4-1; 8 bases align to TRBD2. With V trimmed by 4 bases and J by 0 bases, 8 bases remained unmatched. The CDR3 totals 16 residues. The germline V gene encodes CDR1 MGHRA and CDR2 YSYEKL. The CDR3 sequence is CASSPQTSGYSYEQYF. DNA for the CDR3: TGCGCCAGCAGCCCACAAACTAGCGGATACTCCTACGAGCAGTACTTC.

This clone came up once. The chain links TRBV20-1 to TRBJ1-1; D unresolved. The V end lost 3 bases, the J end lost 8 bases, and 7 bases lay between the germline ends. Germline values: CDR1 DFQATT, CDR2 SNEGSKA (reference sequence). This CDR3 spans 10 amino acids. The DNA for the CDR3 is TGCAGTGCTAGGGTCAGGGAAGCTTTCTTT. Translation: CSARVREAFF.

The chain uses TRBV7-9 and TRBJ2-7, with 8 bases fitting TRBD2. Germline V CDR1 and CDR2: SEHNR, FQNEAQ (reference sequence). The CDR3 length is 16 residues. Trimming took 1 base from V and 2 from J; bases not matched to a gene: 7. Here the CDR3 DNA reads TGTGCCAGCAGCTTAGGTACTAGCGGTCTCACCTACGAGCAGTACTTC. Encoded protein: CASSLGTSGLTYEQYF.

This clone appeared once. The V gene is TRBV2, the J gene TRBJ2-7; D uncertain. Germline V gene sequence: CDR1 SNHLY, CDR2 FYNNEI. V lost 4 bases, J lost 3 bases, and 13 bases lay in between. The CDR3 is 14 residues long. CDR3 DNA sequence: TGTGCCAGCAGTGGCATCACGCGGCTCTACGAGCAGTACTTC. This translates into CASSGITRLYEQYF.

The chain links TRBV7-5 to TRBJ1-1; the table calls TRBD1, which could not be checked here. TRBV7-5 is given as a pseudogene. CDR3 length: 16 residues. CDR3 in DNA: TGTGTCAGAAGCCCGGCTCGGTGGGGCATGAACACTGAAGCTTTCTTT. Encoded protein: CVRSPARWGMNTEAFF.

The chain is built from TRBV5-6 and TRBJ2-7, with a possible D match to TRBD1 (6 bases). The CDR3 covers 14 residues. V lost 1 base, J lost 2 bases, and 10 bases lay in between. The germline V gene encodes CDR1 SGHDT and CDR2 YYEEEE. The CDR3 sequence is CASSLSDRTYEQYF. CDR3 sequence (DNA): TGTGCCAGCAGCTTGTCCGACAGGACCTACGAGCAGTACTTC.

The chain uses TRBV28 and TRBJ1-1, with 11 bases aligning to TRBD1. The CDR3 extends over 18 amino acids. CDR1 is MDHEN, CDR2 SYDVKM, per germline. The ends lost 1 base at V and 4 bases at J; junction bases unmatched: 11. CDR3 sequence reads: CASSLSRGQGVAGTEAFF. The CDR3 region has the DNA TGTGCCAGCAGTTTATCTCGGGGACAGGGGGTGGCGGGCACTGAAGCTTTCTTT.

The V call is TRBV11-2, the J call TRBJ1-1; the D gene is possibly TRBD1 (6 bases). Germline-derived CDR1 and CDR2 are SGHAT and FQNNGV. V lost 5 bases to trimming and J lost 0 bases, with 13 bases between them. The CDR3 is 15 residues long. The CDR3 DNA follows: TGTGCCAGCAGCGAGCCGGACAGTTTGAACACTGAAGCTTTCTTT. This translates into CASSEPDSLNTEAFF.

The chain links TRBV28 to TRBJ2-7; possible D gene TRBD2, 5 bases. This CDR3 region has 19 residues. V lost 3 bases and J lost 3, with 27 bases in between. Germline assignment: CDR1 MDHEN and CDR2 SYDVKM. In nucleotides, the CDR3 is TGTGCCAGCAGTTTCGCCGGGATTGTGGCCGTTAACGCCCACTACGAGCAGTACTTC. This gives the protein CASSFAGIVAVNAHYEQYF.

The genes are TRBV6-7 and TRBJ1-1; TRBD1 might be the D (5 bases). TRBV6-7 is flagged as an ORF with uncertain function. The CDR3 has 15 amino acids. V lost 6 bases, J lost 0 bases, and 14 bases lay in between. The chain's CDR3 is CASSLTRTLNTEAFF. The DNA for the CDR3 is TGTGCCAGCAGCCTCACAAGGACACTGAACACTGAAGCTTTCTTT.

The rearrangement links TRBV25-1 to TRBJ2-3, with 7 nucleotides matching TRBD2. The V gene end was trimmed by 3 bases and the J gene end by 2 bases; junction bases not matched to a gene: 11. The CDR3 has 17 residues. Germline values: CDR1 MGHDK, CDR2 SYGVNS. The CDR3 region has the DNA TGTGCCAGCAGTGATGGAGAACTAGCGCTTCTCACAGATACGCAGTATTTT. Translation: CASSDGELALLTDTQYF.

The gene calls are TRBV5-4 and TRBJ2-2; 10 nucleotides line up with TRBD2. From germline, CDR1 is SGHNT and CDR2 YYREEE (reference sequence). There are 18 residues in the CDR3. Trimming cost V 0 bases and J 0 bases; bases outside gene matches: 5. The CDR3 nucleotides are TGTGCCAGCAGCTTGGTAGCGGGAGGTTCCCCGAACACCGGGGAGCTGTTTTTT. This translates into CASSLVAGGSPNTGELFF.

V gene TRBV5-1 combines with J gene TRBJ2-7, with a tentative D call TRBD2 (5 bases). The CDR3 loop spans 13 amino acids. V was clipped by 4 bases and J by 5 bases, with 13 bases between them. Germline V gives CDR1 SGHRS, CDR2 YFSETQ. The CDR3 region has the DNA TGCGCCAGCAGCCGGGGAGCCAGAGACGAGCAGTACTTC. Its translation is CASSRGARDEQYF.

V gene TRBV4-1 combines with J gene TRBJ2-7; D is unclear. V was shortened by 0 bases and J by 2 bases, with 8 bases between the two germline ends. Germline CDR1 is MGHRA and CDR2 is YSYEKL. This CDR3 has 14 amino acids. The CDR3 nucleotides read TGCGCCAGCAGCCAAGATGACACAACCTACGAGCAGTACTTC. Amino acids: CASSQDDTTYEQYF.

The gene calls are TRBV27 and TRBJ2-3, with D tentatively TRBD1 (6 bases). The germline V and J ends were trimmed by 1 base and 1 base, with 9 bases remaining between them. Germline CDR1 is MNHEY and CDR2 is SMNVEV (reference sequence). CDR3 size: 15 residues. CDR3 amino acids: CASSLFPGGTDTQYF. CDR3 sequence (DNA): TGTGCCAGCAGTTTATTTCCAGGGGGCACAGATACGCAGTATTTT.